This section outlines one T cell receptor beta chain sequence together with its context. These data belong to a study of T cell changes during pregnancy in multiple sclerosis. Libraries were prepared by immunoSEQ multiplex PCR; TCRdb keeps only in-frame clonotypes and omits some of them. Of some 60,000 clones listed, approximately 91% are singletons. V shed 4 bases, J shed 5 bases, and the junction held 3 bases outside the gene matches. The CDR3 has 14 amino acids. Germline assignment: CDR1 SNHLY and CDR2 FYNNEI. The TCR sequence derives from a female donor with multiple sclerosis, enrolled in a pregnancy study. The chain combines TRBV2 with TRBJ1-1; 11 bases fit TRBD1. Sequencing used CD4+ T cells from peripheral blood mononuclear cells, obtained in the third trimester of pregnancy. The CDR3 loop is CASSADRGRTEAFF. The DNA of the CDR3 is TGTGCCAGCAGTGCGGACAGGGGGCGAACTGAAGCTTTCTTT.